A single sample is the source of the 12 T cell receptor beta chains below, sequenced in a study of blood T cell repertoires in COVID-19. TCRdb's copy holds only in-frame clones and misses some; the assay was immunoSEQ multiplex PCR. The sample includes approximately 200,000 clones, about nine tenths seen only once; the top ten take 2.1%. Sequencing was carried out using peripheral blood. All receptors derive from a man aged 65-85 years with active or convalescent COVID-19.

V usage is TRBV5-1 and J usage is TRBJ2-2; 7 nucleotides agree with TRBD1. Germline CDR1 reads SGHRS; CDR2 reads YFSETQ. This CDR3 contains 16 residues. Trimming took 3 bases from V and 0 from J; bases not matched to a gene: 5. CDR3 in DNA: TGCGCCAGCAGCTGGAAACAGGGGCCGAACACCGGGGAGCTGTTTTTT. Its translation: CASSWKQGPNTGELFF.

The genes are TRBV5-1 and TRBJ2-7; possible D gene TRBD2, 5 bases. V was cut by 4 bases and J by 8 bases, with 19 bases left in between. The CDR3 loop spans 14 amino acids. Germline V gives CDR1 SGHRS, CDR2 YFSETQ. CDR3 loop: CASSLPEEVRKQYF. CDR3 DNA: TGCGCCAGCAGCCTCCCCGAGGAGGTACGAAAGCAGTACTTC. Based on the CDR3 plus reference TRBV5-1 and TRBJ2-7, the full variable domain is KAGVTQTPRYLIKTRGQQVTLSCSPISGHRSVSWYQQTPGQGLQFLFEYFSETQRNKGNFPGRFSGRQFSNSRSEMNVSTLELGDSALYLCASSLPEEVRKQYFGPGTRLTVT.

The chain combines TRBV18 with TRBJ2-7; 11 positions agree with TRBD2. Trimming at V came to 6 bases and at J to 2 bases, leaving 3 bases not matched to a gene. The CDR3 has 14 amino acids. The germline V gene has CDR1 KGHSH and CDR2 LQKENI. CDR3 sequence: CASSLGLAAYEQYF. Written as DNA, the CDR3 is TGTGCCAGCTCCCTGGGACTAGCGGCCTACGAGCAGTACTTC.

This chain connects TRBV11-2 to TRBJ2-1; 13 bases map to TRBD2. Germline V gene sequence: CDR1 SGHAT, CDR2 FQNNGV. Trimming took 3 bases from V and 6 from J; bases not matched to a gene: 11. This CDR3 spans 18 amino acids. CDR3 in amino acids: CASSFTSGGVSPINEQFF. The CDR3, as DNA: TGTGCCAGCAGCTTCACTAGCGGGGGGGTTAGCCCCATCAATGAGCAGTTCTTC.

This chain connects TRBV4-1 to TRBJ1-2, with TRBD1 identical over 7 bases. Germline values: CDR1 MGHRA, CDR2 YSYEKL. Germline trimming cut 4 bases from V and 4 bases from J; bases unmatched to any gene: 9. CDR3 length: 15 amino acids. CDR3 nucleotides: TGCGCCAGCAGCCTAACCGGGACAGCCCGCTATGGCTACACCTTC. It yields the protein CASSLTGTARYGYTF.

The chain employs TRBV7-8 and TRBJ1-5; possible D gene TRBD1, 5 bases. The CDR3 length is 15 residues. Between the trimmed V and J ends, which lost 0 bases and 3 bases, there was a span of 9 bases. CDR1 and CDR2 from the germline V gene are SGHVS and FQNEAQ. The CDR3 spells CASSLAAGPNQPQHF. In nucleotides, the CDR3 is TGTGCCAGCAGCTTAGCGGCGGGGCCCAATCAGCCCCAGCATTTT.

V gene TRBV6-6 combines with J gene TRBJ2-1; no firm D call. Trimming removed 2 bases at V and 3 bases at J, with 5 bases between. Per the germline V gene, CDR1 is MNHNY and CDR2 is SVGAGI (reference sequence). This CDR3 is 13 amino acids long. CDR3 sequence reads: CASSYTYYNEQFF. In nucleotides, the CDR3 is TGTGCCAGCAGTTACACTTACTACAATGAGCAGTTCTTC.

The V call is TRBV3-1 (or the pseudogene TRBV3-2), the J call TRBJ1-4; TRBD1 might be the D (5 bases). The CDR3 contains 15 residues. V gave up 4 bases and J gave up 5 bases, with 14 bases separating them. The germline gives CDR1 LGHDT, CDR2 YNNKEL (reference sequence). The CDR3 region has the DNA TGTGCCAGCAGCCCCTCGGGGGGAGGGAATGAAAAACTGTTTTTT. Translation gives CASSPSGGGNEKLFF.

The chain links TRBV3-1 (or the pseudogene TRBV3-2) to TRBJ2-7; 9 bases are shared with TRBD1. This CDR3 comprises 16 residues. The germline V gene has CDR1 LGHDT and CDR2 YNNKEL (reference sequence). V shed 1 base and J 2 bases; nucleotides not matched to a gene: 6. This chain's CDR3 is CASSQATGGGPYEQYF. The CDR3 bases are TGTGCCAGCAGCCAAGCCACAGGGGGCGGTCCCTACGAGCAGTACTTC.

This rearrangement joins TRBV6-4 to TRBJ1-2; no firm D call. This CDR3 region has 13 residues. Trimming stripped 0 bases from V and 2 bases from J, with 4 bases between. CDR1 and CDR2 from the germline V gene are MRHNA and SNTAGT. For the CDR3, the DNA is TGTGCCAGCAGTGACTCTTTAAACTATGGCTACACCTTC. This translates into CASSDSLNYGYTF.

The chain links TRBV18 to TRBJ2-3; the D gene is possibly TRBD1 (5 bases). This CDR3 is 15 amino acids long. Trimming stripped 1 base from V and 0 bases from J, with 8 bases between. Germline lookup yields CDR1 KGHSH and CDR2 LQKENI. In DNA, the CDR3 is TGTGCCAGCTCACCACGGTCAGGGAGCACAGATACGCAGTATTTT. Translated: CASSPRSGSTDTQYF.

Here the CDR3 reads CASSQARLASRTSSYNEQFF. The DNA of the CDR3 is TGCGCCAGCAGCCAAGCCCGACTAGCTAGCCGCACCAGCTCCTACAATGAGCAGTTCTTC. The V call is TRBV4-3, the J call TRBJ2-1; 7 positions match TRBD2. The CDR3 runs 20 residues. Germline values: CDR1 LGHNA, CDR2 YSLEER. V lost 1 base and J lost 0; bases outside the gene matches: 15.